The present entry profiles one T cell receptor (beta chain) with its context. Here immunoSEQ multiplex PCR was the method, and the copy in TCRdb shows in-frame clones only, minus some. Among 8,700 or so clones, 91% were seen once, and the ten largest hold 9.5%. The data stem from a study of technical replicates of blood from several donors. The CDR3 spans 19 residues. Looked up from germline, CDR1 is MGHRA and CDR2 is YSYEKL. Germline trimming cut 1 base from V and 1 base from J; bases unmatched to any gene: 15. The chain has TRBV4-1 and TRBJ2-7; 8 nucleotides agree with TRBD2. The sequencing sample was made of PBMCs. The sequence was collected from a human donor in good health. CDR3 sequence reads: CASSQGPTGGPSSSYEQYF. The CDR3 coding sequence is TGCGCCAGCAGCCAAGGTCCGACGGGAGGGCCCTCTTCATCCTACGAGCAGTACTTC.